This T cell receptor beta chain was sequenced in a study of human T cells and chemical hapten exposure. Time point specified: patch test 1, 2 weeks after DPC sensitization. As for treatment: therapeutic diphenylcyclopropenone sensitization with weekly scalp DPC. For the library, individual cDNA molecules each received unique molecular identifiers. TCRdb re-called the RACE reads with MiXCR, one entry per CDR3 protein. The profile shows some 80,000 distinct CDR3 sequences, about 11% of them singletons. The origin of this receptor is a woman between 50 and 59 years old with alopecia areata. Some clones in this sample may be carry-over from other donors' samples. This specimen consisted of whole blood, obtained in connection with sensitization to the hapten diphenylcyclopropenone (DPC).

CDR3 sequence: CATSRANQPQHF. The CDR3 nucleotides are TGTGCCACCAGCAGAGCTAATCAGCCCCAGCATTTT. The V call is TRBV15, the J call TRBJ1-5; D remains ambiguous. CDR3 length: 12 amino acids. Germline V lookup: CDR1 LNHNV, CDR2 YYDKDF (reference sequence). V dropped 1 base and J dropped 4 bases, with 2 bases sitting between them.